These 14 T cell receptor beta chains came from one sample sequenced in a study of Graves' ophthalmopathy and Graves' hyperthyroidism. Transcripts of RNA were the source for amplifying TCR beta CDR3 regions. The first round was an RT-PCR with HTBI primers, and the second round was a multiplex PCR. TCRdb analysed the multiplex PCR reads with MiXCR anew, one entry per CDR3 protein. The table has almost 750,000 distinct CDR3 sequences, 35% to 50% seen once. Sequenced input: peripheral blood. Source of these receptors: an adult man with Graves' ophthalmopathy.

This rearrangement joins TRBV5-6 to TRBJ1-1; D call uncertain. Per germline, CDR1 SGHDT and CDR2 YYEEEE. CDR3 length: 16 amino acids. The germline V and J ends were trimmed by 0 bases and 3 bases, with 15 bases remaining between them. The CDR3 here is CASSLDGSLTDTEAFF. The CDR3 DNA reads as TGTGCCAGCAGCTTGGACGGCTCCTTGACGGACACTGAAGCTTTCTTT.

This clonotype was observed a few times. The CDR3 nucleotides are TGCAGTGCTCGACTAGCGGGAGCACGGGGAGAGACCCAGTACTTC. This encodes CSARLAGARGETQYF. The chain carries TRBV20-1 and TRBJ2-5; 12 bases line up with TRBD2. V dropped 5 bases and J dropped 4; count of bases not matched to a gene: 8. This CDR3 is 15 amino acids long. Looked up from germline, CDR1 is DFQATT and CDR2 is SNEGSKA (reference sequence).

This clonotype was seen many times. V gene TRBV29-1 combines with J gene TRBJ1-2; no firm D call. V lost 6 bases and J lost 7, with 12 bases in between. This CDR3 spans 11 amino acids. Germline values: CDR1 SQVTM, CDR2 ANQGSEA. The CDR3 DNA reads as TGCAGCGTCGTGTGGGGATTTGGCTACACCTTC. It specifies CSVVWGFGYTF.

This clonotype showed up just a few times. V and J are TRBV19 and TRBJ1-4, with TRBD1 matching 9 bases. The V gene's germline CDR1 is LNHDA and CDR2 SQIVND (reference sequence). V lost 5 bases and J lost 8; bases outside the gene matches: 6. The CDR3 extends over 14 amino acids. CDR3 protein: CASSHRGRGEKLFF. For the CDR3, the DNA is TGTGCCAGTAGTCACAGGGGGCGCGGAGAAAAACTGTTTTTT.

This rearrangement joins TRBV30 to TRBJ1-2, with 9 nucleotides matching TRBD1. V lost 3 bases, J lost 0 bases, and 5 bases stayed unmatched. Germline V CDR1 and CDR2: GTSNPN, SVGIG (reference sequence). The CDR3 length is 15 residues. Written as DNA, the CDR3 is TGTGCCTGGAGGCGACAGGGGGTCCCTAACTATGGCTACACCTTC. This encodes CAWRRQGVPNYGYTF.

Ten or more counts support this clonotype. The rearrangement links TRBV10-3 to TRBJ1-4; the match to TRBD1 covers 12 bases. Germline CDR1 and CDR2: ENHRY and SYGVKD. V lost 0 bases to trimming and J lost 5 bases; unmatched junction nucleotides: 16. The CDR3 spans 21 residues. DNA of the CDR3: TGTGCCATCAGTGAGTCGAGGTATAGAGCCTCGGGACAGGGGGCAAATGAAAAACTGTTTTTT. Its translation: CAISESRYRASGQGANEKLFF.

Only a few counts were recorded for this clonotype. This chain joins TRBV25-1 and TRBJ2-2; 7 positions match TRBD2. The germline V gene has CDR1 MGHDK and CDR2 SYGVNS. The V gene end was trimmed by 5 bases and the J gene end by 6 bases; junction bases not matched to a gene: 3. CDR3 length: 13 amino acids. This CDR3 reads CASSTREAGELFF. The DNA for the CDR3 is TGTGCCAGCAGTACCCGGGAGGCCGGGGAGCTGTTTTTT.

V gene TRBV19 combines with J gene TRBJ1-5; no firm D call. V was trimmed by 6 bases and J by 5 bases, leaving 17 bases between them. Germline loops: CDR1 LNHDA, CDR2 SQIVND (reference sequence). The CDR3 is made up of 15 amino acids. This CDR3 reads CASRYTPGFDQPQHF. CDR3 bases: TGTGCCAGTAGGTATACACCGGGTTTCGATCAGCCCCAGCATTTT.

J is TRBJ1-6 and V is TRBV20-1, with D uncertain. Germline CDR1 reads DFQATT; CDR2 reads SNEGSKA (reference sequence). This CDR3 region has 13 residues. Trimming took 8 bases from V and 7 from J, leaving 15 bases between them. The CDR3 spells CSQRGIDNSPLHF. CDR3 coding DNA: TGCAGTCAACGAGGGATCGACAATTCACCCCTCCACTTT.

A note on this clonotype: Possible read error: a much larger clone is one base away. The chain couples TRBV7-2 to TRBJ1-6, with a weak D call TRBD1 (5 bases). Germline V CDR1 and CDR2: SGHTA, FQGNSA. The CDR3 spans 14 residues. The CDR3 DNA is TGTGCCAGCAGCCTCAGGGATTCAAATTCACCCCCCCACTTT. Protein sequence: CASSLRDSNSPPHF.

Comments on this clonotype: A single base separates this from a much larger clone, so it may be a read error. The V and J genes are TRBV11-2 and TRBJ1-5; D is unclear. Looked up from germline, CDR1 is SGHAT and CDR2 is FQNNGV. The V and J ends lost 10 bases and 6 bases respectively, with 7 bases between them. CDR3 length: 10 amino acids. CDR3 DNA sequence: TGTGCCACCAAAGGTCAGCCCCAGCATTTT. Amino acid sequence: CATKGQPQHF.

This clonotype has only one observation. A junction end diverges from the germline sequence, so it may reflect a read error. This chain uses TRBV7-2 with TRBJ1-1, with D possibly being TRBD1 (6 bases). Germline-derived CDR1 and CDR2 are SGHTA and FQGNSA. This CDR3 contains 12 residues. This CDR3 reads CASNLQGPAAFF. DNA of the CDR3: TGTGCCAGCAACTTACAGGGTCCGGCAGCTTTCTTT.

The table lists this clonotype with many counts. The chain uses TRBV14 and TRBJ2-7; no clear D gene. V shed 5 bases and J shed 3 bases, with 11 bases lying between them. This CDR3 region has 13 residues. Germline CDR1 and CDR2: SGHDN and FVKESK. The CDR3 DNA follows: TGTGCCAGCAGCTATTACGGCGGCTACGAGCAGTACTTC. Encoded protein: CASSYYGGYEQYF.

The rearrangement uses TRBV29-1 and TRBJ2-3, with 8 nucleotides matching TRBD2. Germline trimming cut 5 bases from V and 2 bases from J; bases unmatched to any gene: 3. This CDR3 region has 13 residues. The germline gives CDR1 SQVTM, CDR2 ANQGSEA. The CDR3 DNA reads as TGCAGCGTTAACGGGGGGGCCACAGATACGCAGTATTTT. Its protein product is CSVNGGATDTQYF.